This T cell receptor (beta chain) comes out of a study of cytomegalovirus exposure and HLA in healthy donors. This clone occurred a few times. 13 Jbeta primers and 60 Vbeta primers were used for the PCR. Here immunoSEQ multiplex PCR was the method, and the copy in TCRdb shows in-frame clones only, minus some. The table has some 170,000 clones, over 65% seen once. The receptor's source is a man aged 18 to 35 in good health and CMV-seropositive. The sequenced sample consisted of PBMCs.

Written as DNA, the CDR3 is TGTGCCAGCAGTTACCTAGGGACTAGCGGGGGCGATACGCAGTATTTT. Translating gives CASSYLGTSGGDTQYF. The chain recombines TRBV6-5 with TRBJ2-3, with 14 positions matching TRBD2. V was pared by 2 bases and J by 6 bases, with 4 bases of the junction left unmatched. Germline CDR1 reads MNHEY; CDR2 reads SVGAGI. The CDR3 extends over 16 amino acids.